This TCR beta chain originates from a study of post-analysis software for immune sequencing data. About the research overall: Relapsing-remitting, secondary progressive and progressive-relapsing multiple sclerosis courses were included.

Study-wide points: Multiple sclerosis patients showed significantly lower normalized Chao1 diversity than controls did. The authors found that F measure strongly co-clustered same-batch samples.

Unique molecular identifiers were present in the TCR beta cDNA libraries. Each sample of roughly 0.9 to 11 million input T cells yielded 500,000 or so cDNA molecules, so each molecule approximated one T cell. TCRdb called the PCR reads again in MiXCR, with one record for every CDR3 protein. The table shows about 540,000 distinct CDR3 sequences, with roughly 34% occurring only once. As regards this clonotype: The antigen is undetermined.

Sequenced material: blood. This clonotype originated in a girl aged 2-17 years with multiple sclerosis.

CDR3 region: CASSAVEGPGRARPPQETQYF. In DNA form, the CDR3 reads TGCGCCAGCAGCGCGGTGGAAGGGCCAGGACGCGCCCGGCCCCCACAAGAGACCCAGTACTTC. The J gene is TRBJ2-5, the V gene TRBV4-1; no definite D call. CDR1 is MGHRA and CDR2 is YSYEKL in the germline V gene. CDR3 length: 21 residues. The germline V and J ends were trimmed by 5 bases and 2 bases, with 33 bases remaining between them.